A single T cell receptor (beta chain) is shown here with its context. Its antigen is as yet unknown. The immunoSEQ assay was version 4, run in survey mode. Sequenced by immunoSEQ multiplex PCR; TCRdb stores in-frame clones only, minus some. The table includes tens of thousands of clones, roughly 87% detected once. This sample was included in a study of persistence of HIV-infected CD4 T cells. Study in general: Antigen stimulation activated a lower proportion of cells, more of them memory, than anti-CD3/anti-CD28 stimulation.

Study findings and constraints: Degenerate expanded CDR3beta sequences were enriched among CMV- and Gag-responding cells.

Cells were stimulated nonspecifically with anti-CD3/anti-CD28 magnetic beads. CD4+ T cells upregulating both CD40 ligand and CD69 were sorted as responding cells. CDR3 size: 14 residues. Germline loops: CDR1 SGHTA, CDR2 FQGNSA. V was trimmed by 6 bases and J by 6 bases, leaving 17 bases between them. This receptor was taken from an adult man with HIV who was CMV-seropositive. The source was CD4+ T cells sorted from PBMCs after 18-hour stimulation, collected from a patient who received antiretroviral therapy. The chain combines TRBV7-2 with TRBJ1-2, with D hard to call. CDR3 nucleotides: TGTGCCAGCAGTTATTCACGGAGTCTGGATGGCTACACCTTC. Residues: CASSYSRSLDGYTF. The variable domain in full, with the rest retrieved from reference TRBV7-2 and TRBJ1-2, is GAGVSQSPSNKVTEKGKDVELRCDPISGHTALYWYRQSLGQGLEFLIYFQGNSAPDKSGLPSDRFSAERTGGSVSTLTIQRTQQEDSAVYLCASSYSRSLDGYTFGSGTRLTVV.